The T cell receptor (beta chain) described here comes from a study of cytomegalovirus exposure and HLA in healthy donors. PCR involved 60 Vbeta and 13 Jbeta primers. Repertoires were generated with immunoSEQ multiplex PCR, while TCRdb's copy carries only in-frame clones and drops some. The ten top clones account for 0.58%, within a sample of roughly 80,000 clones. In the case of this clone: Its antigen remains unknown.

Findings and caveats of the study: It was in a later analysis that TCR association rates were seen to vary by HLA locus, highest for DRB1 and lowest for HLA-C. A later analysis appeared to link common viral pathogens to several of the most significant clusters. The later analysis indicated that the majority of CMV-associated TCR beta chains appeared HLA-restricted.

Germline CDR1 LNHDA, CDR2 SQIVND (reference sequence). The V gene lost 6 bases and the J gene lost 6 bases, with 27 bases spanning the gap. CDR3 length: 19 residues. Sequencing was performed on PBMCs. The source of this sequence is a middle-aged man in good health and CMV-seronegative. The genes are TRBV19 and TRBJ1-6, with D possibly being TRBD1 (5 bases). Here the CDR3 DNA reads TGTGCCAGTAGCTCCTTAGCCCAACTGTGGGGCATAGGTAATTCACCCCTCCACTTT. As protein: CASSSLAQLWGIGNSPLHF.